This entry describes one T cell receptor (beta chain). Cells defined as naive were viable CD3+CD4+ or CD3+CD8+ and CCR7+CD45RA+CD45RO-CD95-CD27+CD28+. The CDR3 length is 15 residues. The V and J ends lost 0 bases and 5 bases respectively, with 11 bases between them. The germline CDR1 and CDR2 sequences are SGHRS and YFSETQ. The sample belongs to a study of T cells after posttransplantation cyclophosphamide. The repertoire was sequenced with immunoSEQ multiplex PCR; TCRdb's copy has only in-frame clones and lacks some. The top ten hold about 0.15% of the sample, which has tens of thousands of clones, about 97% seen once.

This chain joins TRBV5-1 and TRBJ2-2; unclear D gene. The specimen sequenced was naive CD4+ T cells sorted from PBMCs. This sequence originates from a man aged 50 to 59 in good health, CMV-negative, and a related stem cell transplant donor. CDR3: CASSLAVLETGELFF. The DNA of the CDR3 is TGCGCCAGCAGCTTGGCGGTACTTGAAACCGGGGAGCTGTTTTTT.